The sequence of this TCR beta chain was determined in a study of post-analysis software for immune sequencing data. The overall study: Multiple sclerosis in the patients followed relapsing-remitting, secondary progressive and progressive-relapsing courses.

cDNA libraries of TCR beta carried unique molecular identifiers. TCRdb called the PCR reads again in MiXCR, with one record for every CDR3 protein. The table shows under 200,000 distinct CDR3 sequences, with 29% occurring only once. A note on this clonotype: Its antigen remains unknown.

In germline, CDR1 is DFQATT, CDR2 SNEGSKA (reference sequence). This CDR3 spans 16 amino acids. The V and J ends lost 6 bases and 2 bases, in that order; junction bases with no gene match: 10. The study's findings and limits: When patients were compared with controls, five TRBV segments were more frequent, TRBV5-6, TRBV5-1 and TRBV20-1 among them. Compared against controls, patients with multiple sclerosis displayed significantly lower normalized Chao1 diversity.

The chain joins TRBV20-1 to TRBJ2-7; 13 bases line up with TRBD2. The clonotype comes from a girl aged 2-17 years with multiple sclerosis. Sequenced input: blood. The CDR3 DNA reads TGCAGTGCGGGCGGGACTAGCGGGGCGACAGCCTACGAGCAGTACTTC. Protein product: CSAGGTSGATAYEQYF.